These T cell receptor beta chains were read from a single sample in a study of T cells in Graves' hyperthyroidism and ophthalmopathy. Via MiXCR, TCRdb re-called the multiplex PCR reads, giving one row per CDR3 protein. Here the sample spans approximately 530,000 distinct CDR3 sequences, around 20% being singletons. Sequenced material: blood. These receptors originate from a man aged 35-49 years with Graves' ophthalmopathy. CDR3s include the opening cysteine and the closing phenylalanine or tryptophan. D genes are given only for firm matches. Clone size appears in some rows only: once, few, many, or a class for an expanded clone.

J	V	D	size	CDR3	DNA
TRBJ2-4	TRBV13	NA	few	CASSTPDKNIQYF	TGTGCCAGCAGCACCCCGGACAAAAACATTCAGTACTTC
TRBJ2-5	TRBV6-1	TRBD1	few	CAFSPDRGRETQYF	TGTGCCTTCTCGCCGGACAGGGGGCGAGAGACCCAGTACTTC
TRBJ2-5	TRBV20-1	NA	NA	CSSRGTQETQYF	TGCAGTTCCCGTGGGACCCAAGAGACCCAGTACTTC
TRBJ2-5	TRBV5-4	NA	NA	CASNKDTQETQYF	TGTGCCAGCAACAAAGATACCCAAGAGACCCAGTACTTC
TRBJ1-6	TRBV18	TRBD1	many	CASSPGTGFSPLHF	TGTGCCAGCTCACCAGGGACAGGGTTTTCACCCCTCCACTTT
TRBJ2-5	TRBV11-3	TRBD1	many	CASSEPGQGKEETQYF	TGTGCCAGCAGCGAACCGGGACAGGGCAAAGAGGAGACCCAGTACTTC
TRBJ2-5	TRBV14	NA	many	CASSPQGETQYF	TGTGCCAGCAGCCCTCAAGGGGAGACCCAGTACTTC
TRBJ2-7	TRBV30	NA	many	CAWSVSWTAYEQYF	TGTGCCTGGAGTGTATCGTGGACAGCCTACGAGCAGTACTTC
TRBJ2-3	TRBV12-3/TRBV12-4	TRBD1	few	CASSARDRDTQYF	TGTGCCAGCAGTGCCCGGGACAGGGACACGCAGTATTTT
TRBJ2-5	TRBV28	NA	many	CASKESLQETQYF	TGTGCCTCCAAGGAAAGCCTCCAAGAGACCCAGTACTTC
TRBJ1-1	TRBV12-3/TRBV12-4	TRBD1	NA	CASSLGTGRAEAFF	TGTGCCAGCAGTTTAGGGACAGGGCGAGCTGAAGCTTTCTTT
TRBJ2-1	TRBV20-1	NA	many	CSARTYNEQFF	TGCAGTGCTAGAACGTACAATGAGCAGTTCTTC
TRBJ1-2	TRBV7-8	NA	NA	CASSLDQTVYGYTF	TGTGCCAGCAGCTTAGACCAGACAGTCTATGGCTACACCTTC
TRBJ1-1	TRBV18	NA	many	CASSPPRGATEAFF	TGTGCCAGCTCACCGCCGAGGGGGGCCACTGAAGCTTTCTTT
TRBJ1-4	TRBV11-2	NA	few	CASSLGAHNEKLFF	TGTGCCAGCAGCTTGGGGGCTCATAATGAAAAACTGTTTTTT
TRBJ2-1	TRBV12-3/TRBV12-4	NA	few	CASRSPLRFGDDEQFF	TGTGCCAGCAGATCCCCTCTGAGGTTTGGCGATGATGAGCAGTTCTTC
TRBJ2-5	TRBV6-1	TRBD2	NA	CASSYSGTSGGKETQYF	TGTGCCAGCAGTTATAGTGGGACTAGCGGGGGTAAAGAGACCCAGTACTTC
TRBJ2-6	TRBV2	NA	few	CASSSRGGGANVLTF	TGTGCCAGCTCCTCTCGGGGCGGTGGGGCCAACGTCCTGACTTTC
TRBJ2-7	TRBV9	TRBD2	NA	CASSARLASYEQYF	TGTGCCAGCAGCGCCAGACTAGCATCCTACGAGCAGTACTTC
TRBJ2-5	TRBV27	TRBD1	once	CASRIRDSHGAQYF	TGTGCCAGCAGGATTAGGGACAGCCATGGGGCCCAGTACTTC
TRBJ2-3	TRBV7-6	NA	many	CASSLAPSDTQYF	TGTGCCAGCAGCTTAGCACCCTCAGATACGCAGTATTTT
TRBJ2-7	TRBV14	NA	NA	CASSQAGVYEQYF	TGTGCCAGCAGCCAAGCGGGGGTCTACGAGCAGTACTTC
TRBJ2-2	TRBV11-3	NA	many	CASTQTDANTGELFF	TGTGCCAGCACTCAGACGGATGCGAACACCGGGGAGCTGTTTTTT
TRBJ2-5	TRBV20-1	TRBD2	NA	CSASRRTSGLGRETQYF	TGCAGTGCTAGTAGGCGGACTAGCGGCCTGGGACGAGAGACCCAGTACTTC
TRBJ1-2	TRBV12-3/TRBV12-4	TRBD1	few	CASTKQGAGYGYTF	TGTGCCAGCACCAAACAGGGGGCAGGGTATGGCTACACCTTC
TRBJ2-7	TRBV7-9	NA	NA	CASSLAGISSYEQYF	TGTGCCAGCAGCTTAGCAGGGATTAGCTCCTACGAGCAGTACTTC
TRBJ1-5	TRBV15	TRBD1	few	CATSRVGAGDSENQPQHF	TGTGCCACCAGCAGAGTTGGAGCCGGGGACAGTGAGAATCAGCCCCAGCATTTT
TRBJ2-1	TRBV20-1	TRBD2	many	CSALAGGRNEQFF	TGCAGTGCTCTAGCGGGAGGGAGGAATGAGCAGTTCTTC
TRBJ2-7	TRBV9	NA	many	CASSVGGLGEQYF	TGTGCCAGCAGCGTAGGGGGGCTTGGCGAGCAGTACTTC
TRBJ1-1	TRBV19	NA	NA	CASSIVAGVGTEAFF	TGTGCCAGTAGTATAGTCGCGGGGGTAGGCACTGAAGCTTTCTTT
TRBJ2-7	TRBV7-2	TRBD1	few	CASSLGQGRAYEQYF	TGTGCCAGCAGCTTAGGACAGGGTAGGGCCTACGAGCAGTACTTC
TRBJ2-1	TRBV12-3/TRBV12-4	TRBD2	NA	CASSFTSGIVGEQFF	TGTGCCAGCAGTTTCACTAGCGGGATAGTGGGTGAGCAGTTCTTC
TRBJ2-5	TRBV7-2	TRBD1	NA	CASSLGNRGGKETQYF	TGTGCCAGCAGCTTAGGTAACCGAGGGGGCAAGGAGACCCAGTACTTC
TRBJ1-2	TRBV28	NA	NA	CASHPPVRDYGYTF	TGTGCCAGCCATCCCCCGGTCAGGGACTATGGCTACACCTTC
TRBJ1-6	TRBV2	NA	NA	CASVPPTSSYNSPLHF	TGTGCCAGCGTCCCCCCCACGAGCTCCTATAATTCACCCCTCCACTTT
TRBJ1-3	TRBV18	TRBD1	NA	CASSPLEGTASGNTIYF	TGTGCCAGCTCACCGCTGGAAGGGACAGCTTCTGGAAACACCATATATTTT
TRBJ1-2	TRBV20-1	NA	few	CSATMTGGVYGYTF	TGCAGTGCTACCATGACAGGAGGGGTCTATGGCTACACCTTC